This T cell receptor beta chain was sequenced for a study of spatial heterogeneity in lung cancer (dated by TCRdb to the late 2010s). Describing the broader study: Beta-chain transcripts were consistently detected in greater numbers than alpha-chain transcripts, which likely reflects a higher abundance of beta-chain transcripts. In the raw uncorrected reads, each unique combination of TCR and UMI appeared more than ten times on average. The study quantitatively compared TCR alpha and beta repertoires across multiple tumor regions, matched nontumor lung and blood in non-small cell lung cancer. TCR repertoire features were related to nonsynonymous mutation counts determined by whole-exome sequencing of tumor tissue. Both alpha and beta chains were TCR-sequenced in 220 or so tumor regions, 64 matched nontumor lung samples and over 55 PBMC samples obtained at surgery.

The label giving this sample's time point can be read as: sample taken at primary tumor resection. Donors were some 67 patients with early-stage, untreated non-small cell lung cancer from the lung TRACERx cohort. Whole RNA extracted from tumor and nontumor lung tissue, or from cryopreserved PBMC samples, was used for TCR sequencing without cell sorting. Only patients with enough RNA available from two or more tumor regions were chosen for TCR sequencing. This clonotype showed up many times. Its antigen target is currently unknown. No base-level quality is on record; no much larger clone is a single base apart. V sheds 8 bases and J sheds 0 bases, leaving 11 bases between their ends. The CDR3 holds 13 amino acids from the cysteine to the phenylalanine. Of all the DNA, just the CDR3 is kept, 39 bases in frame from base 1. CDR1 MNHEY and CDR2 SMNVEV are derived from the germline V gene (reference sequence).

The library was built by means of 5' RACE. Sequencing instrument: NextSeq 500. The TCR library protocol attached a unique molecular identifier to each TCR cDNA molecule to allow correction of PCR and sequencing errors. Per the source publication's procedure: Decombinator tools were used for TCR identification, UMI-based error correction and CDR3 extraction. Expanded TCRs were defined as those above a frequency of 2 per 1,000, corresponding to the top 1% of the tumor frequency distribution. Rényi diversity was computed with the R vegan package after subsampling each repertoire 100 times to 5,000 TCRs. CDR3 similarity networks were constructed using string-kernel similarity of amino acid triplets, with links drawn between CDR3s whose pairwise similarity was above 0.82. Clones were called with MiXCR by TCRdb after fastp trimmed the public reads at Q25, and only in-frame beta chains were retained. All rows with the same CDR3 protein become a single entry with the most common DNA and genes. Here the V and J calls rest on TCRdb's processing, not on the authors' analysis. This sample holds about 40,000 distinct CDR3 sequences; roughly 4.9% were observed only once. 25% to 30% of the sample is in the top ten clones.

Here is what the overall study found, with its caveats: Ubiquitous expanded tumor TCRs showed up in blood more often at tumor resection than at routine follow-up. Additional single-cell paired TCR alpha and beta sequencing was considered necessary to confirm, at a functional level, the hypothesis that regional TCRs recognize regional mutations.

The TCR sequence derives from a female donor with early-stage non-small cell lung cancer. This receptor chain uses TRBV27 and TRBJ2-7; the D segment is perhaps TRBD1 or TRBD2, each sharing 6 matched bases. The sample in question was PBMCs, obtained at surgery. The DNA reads TGTGCCAGCGGGGGCGGGGTCTCCTACGAGCAGTACTTC. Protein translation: CASGGGVSYEQYF.